This T cell receptor beta chain was recovered during a study of long-term antiretroviral therapy in people with HIV. Points from the study as a whole: Transplant donor controls retained higher diversity, though diversity increased after ART.

They ran version v3.0 of the immunoSEQ assay at survey level. Repertoires were generated with immunoSEQ multiplex PCR, while TCRdb's copy carries only in-frame clones and drops some. The sample shows around 40,000 clones, approximately 83% of them seen only once. In the case of this clone: What it binds is not known.

The receptor was isolated from a man younger than 35 with HIV. Sequenced material: unsorted PBMCs, taken 2.2 years after starting antiretroviral therapy.

The CDR3 DNA follows: TGTGCCATCAGTGGCCTGGGGGGATCCTACAATGAGCAGTTCTTC. This encodes CAISGLGGSYNEQFF. The V and J genes are TRBV10-3 and TRBJ2-1, with D possibly TRBD2 on 6 matching bases. The germline gives CDR1 ENHRY, CDR2 SYGVKD. V was trimmed by 4 bases and J by 1 base, leaving 11 bases between them. This CDR3 is 15 amino acids long.